This record covers a single TCR beta chain. The CDR3 is made up of 17 amino acids. V was shortened by 0 bases and J by 4 bases, with 18 bases between the two germline ends. The germline V gene has CDR1 SGHTA and CDR2 FQGTGA. This sample was taken from a study of shared clonotypes between healthy human individuals. Here immunoSEQ multiplex PCR was the method, and the copy in TCRdb shows in-frame clones only, minus some. The data contain approximately 2,300,000 clones, roughly 92% of them singletons. This receptor was taken from a man aged 18 to 29 in good health. Some clones in this sample may be carry-over from other donors' samples. This chain joins TRBV7-3 and TRBJ1-2, with D possibly matching TRBD1 (6 bases). Sequencing was done on a sample of naive CD4+ T cells from PBMCs. Subset specified: CD45RA+ positively selected. For the CDR3, the DNA is TGTGCCAGCAGCTTAACGGGTTCAGGGGTTAACAGCTATGGCTACACCTTC. Its protein product is CASSLTGSGVNSYGYTF.